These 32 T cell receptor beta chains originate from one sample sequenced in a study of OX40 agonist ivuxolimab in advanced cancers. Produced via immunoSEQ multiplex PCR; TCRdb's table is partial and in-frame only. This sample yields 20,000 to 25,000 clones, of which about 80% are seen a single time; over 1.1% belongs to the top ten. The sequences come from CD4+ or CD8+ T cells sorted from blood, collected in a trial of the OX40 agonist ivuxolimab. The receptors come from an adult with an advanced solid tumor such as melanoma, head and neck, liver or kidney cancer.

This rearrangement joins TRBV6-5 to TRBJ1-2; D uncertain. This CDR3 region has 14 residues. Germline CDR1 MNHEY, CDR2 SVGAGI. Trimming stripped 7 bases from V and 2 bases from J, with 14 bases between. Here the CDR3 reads CASTQDRRNYGYTF. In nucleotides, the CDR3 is TGTGCCAGCACACAAGACCGGAGAAACTATGGCTACACCTTC.

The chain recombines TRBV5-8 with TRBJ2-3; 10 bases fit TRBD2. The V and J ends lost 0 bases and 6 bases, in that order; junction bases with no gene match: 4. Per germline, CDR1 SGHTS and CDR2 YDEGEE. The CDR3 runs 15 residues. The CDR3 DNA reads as TGTGCCAGCAGCTTGGCCATAGCGGGGGGCGATACGCAGTATTTT. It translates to CASSLAIAGGDTQYF.

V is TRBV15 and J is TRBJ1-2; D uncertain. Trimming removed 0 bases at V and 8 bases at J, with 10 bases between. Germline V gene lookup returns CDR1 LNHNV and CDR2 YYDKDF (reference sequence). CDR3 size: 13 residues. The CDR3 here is CATSRDRAAGYTF. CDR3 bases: TGTGCCACCAGCAGAGATCGGGCGGCGGGCTACACCTTC. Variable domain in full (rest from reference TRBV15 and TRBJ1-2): DAMVIQNPRYQVTQFGKPVTLSCSQTLNHNVMYWYQQKSSQAPKLLFHYYDKDFNNEADTPDNFQSRRPNTSFCFLDIRSPGLGDTAMYLCATSRDRAAGYTFGSGTRLTVV.

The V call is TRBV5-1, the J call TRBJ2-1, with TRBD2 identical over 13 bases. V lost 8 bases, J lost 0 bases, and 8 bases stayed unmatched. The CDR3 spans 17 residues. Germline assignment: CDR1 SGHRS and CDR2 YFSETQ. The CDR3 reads CASYIGTSGISYNEQFF. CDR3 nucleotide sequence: TGCGCCAGTTACATAGGGACTAGCGGGATCTCCTACAATGAGCAGTTCTTC.

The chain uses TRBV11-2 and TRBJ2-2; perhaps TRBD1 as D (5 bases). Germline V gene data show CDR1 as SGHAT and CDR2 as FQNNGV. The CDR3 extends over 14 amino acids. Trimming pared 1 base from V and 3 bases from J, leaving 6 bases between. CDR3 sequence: CASSLVGHTGELFF. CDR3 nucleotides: TGTGCCAGCAGCTTAGTGGGGCACACCGGGGAGCTGTTTTTT.

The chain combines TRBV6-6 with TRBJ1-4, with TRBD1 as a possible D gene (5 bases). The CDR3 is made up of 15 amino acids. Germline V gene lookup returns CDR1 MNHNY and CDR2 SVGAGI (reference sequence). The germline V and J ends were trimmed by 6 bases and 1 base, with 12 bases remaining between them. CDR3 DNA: TGTGCCAGCAGCCAGGACAAGGGAACTAATGAAAAACTGTTTTTT. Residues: CASSQDKGTNEKLFF.

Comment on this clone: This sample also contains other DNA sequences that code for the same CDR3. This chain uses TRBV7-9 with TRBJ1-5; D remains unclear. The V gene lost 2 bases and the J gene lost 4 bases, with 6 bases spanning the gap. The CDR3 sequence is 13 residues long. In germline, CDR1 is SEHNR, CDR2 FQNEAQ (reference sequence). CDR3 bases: TGTGCCAGCAGCTTAACGGGAAATCAGCCCCAGCATTTT. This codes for CASSLTGNQPQHF.

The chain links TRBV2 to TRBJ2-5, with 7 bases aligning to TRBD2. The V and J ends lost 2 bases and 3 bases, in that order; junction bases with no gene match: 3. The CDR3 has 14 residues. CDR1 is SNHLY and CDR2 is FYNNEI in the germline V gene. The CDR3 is CASSERGGEETQYF. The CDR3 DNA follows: TGTGCCAGCAGTGAAAGGGGAGGGGAAGAGACCCAGTACTTC. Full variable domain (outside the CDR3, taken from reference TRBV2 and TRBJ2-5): EPEVTQTPSHQVTQMGQEVILRCVPISNHLYFYWYRQILGQKVEFLVSFYNNEISEKSEIFDDQFSVERPDGSNFTLKIRSTKLEDSAMYFCASSERGGEETQYFGPGTRLLVL.

The CDR3 reads CASSQKGASGVFNNEQFF. CDR3 DNA sequence: TGTGCCAGCAGCCAAAAGGGGGCTAGCGGGGTATTTAACAATGAGCAGTTCTTC. The rearrangement uses TRBV14 and TRBJ2-1, with 9 nucleotides matching TRBD2. This CDR3 contains 18 residues. Per germline, CDR1 SGHDN and CDR2 FVKESK. The junction had 13 bases not matched to a gene; V was cut back by 2 bases and J by 5 bases.

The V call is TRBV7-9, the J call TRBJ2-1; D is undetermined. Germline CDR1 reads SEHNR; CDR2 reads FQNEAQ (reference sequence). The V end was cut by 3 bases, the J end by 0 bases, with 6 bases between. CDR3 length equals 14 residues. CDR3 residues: CASSLTVSYNEQFF. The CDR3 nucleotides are TGTGCCAGCAGCTTGACTGTCTCCTACAATGAGCAGTTCTTC. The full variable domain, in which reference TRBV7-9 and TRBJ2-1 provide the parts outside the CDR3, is DTGVSQNPRHKITKRGQNVTFRCDPISEHNRLYWYRQTLGQGPEFLTYFQNEAQLEKSRLLSDRFSAERPKGSFSTLEIQRTEQGDSAMYLCASSLTVSYNEQFFGPGTRLTVL.

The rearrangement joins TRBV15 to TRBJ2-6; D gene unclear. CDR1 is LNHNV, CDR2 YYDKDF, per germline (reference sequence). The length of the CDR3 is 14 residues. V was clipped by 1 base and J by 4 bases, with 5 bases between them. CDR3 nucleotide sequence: TGTGCCACCAGCAGAGCCAGCGGGGCCAACGTCCTGACTTTC. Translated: CATSRASGANVLTF.

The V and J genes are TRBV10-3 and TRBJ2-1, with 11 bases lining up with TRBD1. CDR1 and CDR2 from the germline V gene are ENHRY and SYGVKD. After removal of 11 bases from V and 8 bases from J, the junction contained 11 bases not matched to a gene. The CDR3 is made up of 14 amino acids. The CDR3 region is CASLRGTGGDEQFF. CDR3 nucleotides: TGTGCCTCCCTCCGGGGGACAGGGGGGGATGAGCAGTTCTTC.

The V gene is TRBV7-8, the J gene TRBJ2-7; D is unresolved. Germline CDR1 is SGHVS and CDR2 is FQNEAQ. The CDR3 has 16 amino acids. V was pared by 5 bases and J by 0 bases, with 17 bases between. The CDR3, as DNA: TGTGCCAGCAGCCTAGGACCCAGCGCCTTCTCCTACGAGCAGTACTTC. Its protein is CASSLGPSAFSYEQYF.

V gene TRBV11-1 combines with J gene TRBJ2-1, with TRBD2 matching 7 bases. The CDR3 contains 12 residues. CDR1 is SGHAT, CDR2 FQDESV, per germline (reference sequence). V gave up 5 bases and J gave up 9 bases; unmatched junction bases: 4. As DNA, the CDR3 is TGTGCCAGCAGCCAAAGCGGGATTGAGCAGTTCTTC. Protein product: CASSQSGIEQFF.

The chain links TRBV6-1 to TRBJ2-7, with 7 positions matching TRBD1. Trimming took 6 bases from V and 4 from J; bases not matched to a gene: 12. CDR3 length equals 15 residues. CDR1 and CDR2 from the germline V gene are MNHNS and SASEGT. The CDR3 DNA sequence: TGTGCCAGCAGCCAACAGGGGATCGGCCTGTACGAGCAGTACTTC. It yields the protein CASSQQGIGLYEQYF.

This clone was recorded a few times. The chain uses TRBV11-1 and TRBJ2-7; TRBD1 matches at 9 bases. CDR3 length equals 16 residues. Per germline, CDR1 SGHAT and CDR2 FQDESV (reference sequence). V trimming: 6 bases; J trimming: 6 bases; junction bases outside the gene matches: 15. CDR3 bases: TGTGCCAGCAGGGCCAGAGGTGGGACAGGGACGTTCGAGCAGTACTTC. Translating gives CASRARGGTGTFEQYF.

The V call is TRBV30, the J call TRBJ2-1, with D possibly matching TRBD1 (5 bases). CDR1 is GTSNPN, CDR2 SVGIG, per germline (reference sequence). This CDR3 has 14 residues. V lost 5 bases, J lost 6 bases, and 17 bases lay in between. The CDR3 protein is CAWGYRIGVNEQFF. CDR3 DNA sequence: TGTGCCTGGGGGTACAGGATTGGGGTCAATGAGCAGTTCTTC.

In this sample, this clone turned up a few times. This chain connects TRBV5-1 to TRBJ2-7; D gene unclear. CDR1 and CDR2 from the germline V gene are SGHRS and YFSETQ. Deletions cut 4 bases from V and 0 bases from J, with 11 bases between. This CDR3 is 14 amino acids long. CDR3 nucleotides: TGCGCCAGCAGCCCCAGTTCGAGCTCCTACGAGCAGTACTTC. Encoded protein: CASSPSSSSYEQYF.

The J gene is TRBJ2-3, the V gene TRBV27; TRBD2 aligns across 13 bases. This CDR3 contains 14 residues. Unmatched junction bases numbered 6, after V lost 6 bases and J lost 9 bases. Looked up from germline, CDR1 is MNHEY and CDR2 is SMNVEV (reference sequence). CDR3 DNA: TGTGCCAGCAGACTAGCGGGGGGGCCCGGGACGCAGTATTTT. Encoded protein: CASRLAGGPGTQYF.

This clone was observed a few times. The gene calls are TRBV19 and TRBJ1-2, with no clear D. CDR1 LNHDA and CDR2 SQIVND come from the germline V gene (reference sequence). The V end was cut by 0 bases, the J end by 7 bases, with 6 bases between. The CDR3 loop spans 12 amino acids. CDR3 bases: TGTGCCAGTAGTATAGATCTAGGTGGCTACACCTTC. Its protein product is CASSIDLGGYTF.

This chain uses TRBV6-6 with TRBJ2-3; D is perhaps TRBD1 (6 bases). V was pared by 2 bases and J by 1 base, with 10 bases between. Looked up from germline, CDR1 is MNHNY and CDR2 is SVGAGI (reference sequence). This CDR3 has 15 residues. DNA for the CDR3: TGTGCCAGCAGTTACGGACAGTGGGGCACAGATACGCAGTATTTT. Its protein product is CASSYGQWGTDTQYF.

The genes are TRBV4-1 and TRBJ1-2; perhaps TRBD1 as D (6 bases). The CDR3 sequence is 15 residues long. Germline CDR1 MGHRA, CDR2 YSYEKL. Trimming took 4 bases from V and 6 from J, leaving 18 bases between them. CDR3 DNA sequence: TGCGCCAGCAGCCCCTTCTCCAACAGGGAGGATGGCTACACCTTC. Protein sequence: CASSPFSNREDGYTF.

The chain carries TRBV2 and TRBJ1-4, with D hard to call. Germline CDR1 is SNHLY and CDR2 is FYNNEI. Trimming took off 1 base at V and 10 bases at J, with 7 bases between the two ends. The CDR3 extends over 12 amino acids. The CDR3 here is CASSEEVRKLFF. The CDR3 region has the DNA TGTGCCAGCAGTGAAGAAGTTCGAAAACTGTTTTTT.

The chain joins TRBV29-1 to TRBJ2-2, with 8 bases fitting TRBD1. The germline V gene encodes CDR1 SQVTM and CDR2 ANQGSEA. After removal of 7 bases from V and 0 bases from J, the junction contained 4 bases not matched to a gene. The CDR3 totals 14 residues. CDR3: CSALTGANTGELFF. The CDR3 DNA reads TGCAGCGCACTGACAGGGGCGAACACCGGGGAGCTGTTTTTT.

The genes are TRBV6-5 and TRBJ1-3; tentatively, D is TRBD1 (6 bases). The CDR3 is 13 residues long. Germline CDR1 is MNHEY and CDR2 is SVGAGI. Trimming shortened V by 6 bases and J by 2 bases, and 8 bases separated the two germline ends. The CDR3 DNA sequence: TGTGCCAGCAGGAGGGGGGCTGGAAACACCATATATTTT. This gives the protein CASRRGAGNTIYF.

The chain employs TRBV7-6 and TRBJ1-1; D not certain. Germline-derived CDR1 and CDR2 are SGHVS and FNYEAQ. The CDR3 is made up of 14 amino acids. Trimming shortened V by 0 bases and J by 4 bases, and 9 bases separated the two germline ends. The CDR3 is CASSLALGSTEAFF. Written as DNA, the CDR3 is TGTGCCAGCAGCTTAGCGCTTGGTTCCACTGAAGCTTTCTTT.

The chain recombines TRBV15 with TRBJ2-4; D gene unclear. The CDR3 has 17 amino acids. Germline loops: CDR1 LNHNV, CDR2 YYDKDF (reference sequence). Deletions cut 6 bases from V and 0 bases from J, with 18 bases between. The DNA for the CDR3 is TGTGCCACCAGGGCCCTCGAAGACACTCTAGCCAAAAACATTCAGTACTTC. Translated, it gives CATRALEDTLAKNIQYF. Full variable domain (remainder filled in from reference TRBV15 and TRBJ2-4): DAMVIQNPRYQVTQFGKPVTLSCSQTLNHNVMYWYQQKSSQAPKLLFHYYDKDFNNEADTPDNFQSRRPNTSFCFLDIRSPGLGDTAMYLCATRALEDTLAKNIQYFGAGTRLSVL.

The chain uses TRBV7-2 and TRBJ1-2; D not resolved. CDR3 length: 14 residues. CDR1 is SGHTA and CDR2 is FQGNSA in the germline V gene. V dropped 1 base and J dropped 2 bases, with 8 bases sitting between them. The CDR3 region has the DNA TGTGCCAGCAGCTTAGGGCCCAAAAACTATGGCTACACCTTC. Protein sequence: CASSLGPKNYGYTF.

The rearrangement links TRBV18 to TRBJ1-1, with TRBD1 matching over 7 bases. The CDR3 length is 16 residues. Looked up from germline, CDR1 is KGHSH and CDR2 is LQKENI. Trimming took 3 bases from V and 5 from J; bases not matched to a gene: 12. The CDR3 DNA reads TGTGCCAGCTCACCCCAGGGTGAGGGGGCTGGGACTGAAGCTTTCTTT. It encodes CASSPQGEGAGTEAFF.

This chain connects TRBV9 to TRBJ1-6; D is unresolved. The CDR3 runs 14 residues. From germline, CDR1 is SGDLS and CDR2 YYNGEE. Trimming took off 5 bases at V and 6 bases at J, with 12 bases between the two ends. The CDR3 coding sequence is TGTGCCAGCAGTGTCCGGTTGTTTAATTCACCCCTCCACTTT. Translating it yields CASSVRLFNSPLHF.

The CDR3 is CASSPRGRVNEQFF. CDR3 coding DNA: TGTGCCAGCAGCCCAAGGGGCAGGGTCAATGAGCAGTTCTTC. This rearrangement joins TRBV7-3 to TRBJ2-1; possibly TRBD1 for D (5 bases). The CDR3 sequence is 14 residues long. Trimming shortened V by 5 bases and J by 6 bases, and 14 bases separated the two germline ends. Germline CDR1 and CDR2: SGHTA and FQGTGA.

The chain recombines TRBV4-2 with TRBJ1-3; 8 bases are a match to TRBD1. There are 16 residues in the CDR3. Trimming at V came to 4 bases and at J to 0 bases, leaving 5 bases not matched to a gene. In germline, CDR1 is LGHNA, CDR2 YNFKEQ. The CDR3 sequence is CASSLGQGGSGNTIYF. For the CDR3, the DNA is TGTGCCAGCAGCCTTGGACAGGGAGGCTCTGGAAACACCATATATTTT.